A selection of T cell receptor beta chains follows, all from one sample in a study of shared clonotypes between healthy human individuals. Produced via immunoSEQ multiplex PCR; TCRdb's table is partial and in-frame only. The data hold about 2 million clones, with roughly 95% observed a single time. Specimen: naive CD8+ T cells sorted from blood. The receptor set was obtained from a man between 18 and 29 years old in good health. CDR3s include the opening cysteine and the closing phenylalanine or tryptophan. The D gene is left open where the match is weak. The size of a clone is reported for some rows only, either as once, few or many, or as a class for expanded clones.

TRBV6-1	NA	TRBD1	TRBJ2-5	CASRDRVGRETQYF	TGTGCCAGCAGGGACAGGGTCGGGCGGGAGACCCAGTACTTC
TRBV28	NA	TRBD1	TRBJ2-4	CASSSGQELAKNIQYF	TGTGCCAGCAGTTCTGGACAGGAGCTAGCCAAAAACATTCAGTACTTC
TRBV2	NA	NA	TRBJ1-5	CASSAWTVLDQPQHF	TGTGCCAGCAGTGCCTGGACAGTCCTGGATCAGCCCCAGCATTTT
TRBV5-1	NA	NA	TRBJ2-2	CASSSVGGGTGELFF	TGCGCCAGCAGCTCCGTCGGGGGTGGGACCGGGGAGCTGTTTTTT
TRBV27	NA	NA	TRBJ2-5	CASSPLGEEPTETQYF	TGTGCCAGCAGTCCTCTCGGAGAAGAACCTACTGAGACCCAGTACTTC
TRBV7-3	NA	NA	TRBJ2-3	CASRVDTSTDTQYF	TGTGCCAGCAGGGTGGACACCTCCACAGATACGCAGTATTTT
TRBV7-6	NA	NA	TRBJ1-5	CASSQTTGPNQPQHF	TGTGCCAGCAGCCAAACTACAGGTCCCAATCAGCCCCAGCATTTT
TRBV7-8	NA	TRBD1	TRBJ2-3	CASSWTGNSDTQYF	TGTGCCAGCAGCTGGACAGGGAACTCAGATACGCAGTATTTT
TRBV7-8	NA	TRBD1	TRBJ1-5	CASSLVRGQGPNQPQHF	TGTGCCAGCAGCTTAGTGCGGGGACAGGGGCCGAATCAGCCCCAGCATTTT
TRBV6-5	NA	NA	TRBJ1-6	CASSSGLSVGARPLHF	TGTGCCAGCAGTTCCGGATTATCCGTGGGGGCGCGTCCCCTCCACTTT
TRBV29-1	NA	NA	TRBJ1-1	CSVMGRGADTEAFF	TGCAGCGTTATGGGGAGAGGAGCGGACACTGAAGCTTTCTTT
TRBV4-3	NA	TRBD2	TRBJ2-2	CASSQELAGGDTGELFF	TGCGCCAGCAGCCAAGAACTAGCGGGAGGTGACACCGGGGAGCTGTTTTTT
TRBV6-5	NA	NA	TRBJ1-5	CASSYGPPSSPQHF	TGTGCCAGCAGTTACGGACCTCCGAGTAGTCCCCAGCATTTT
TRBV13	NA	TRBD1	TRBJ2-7	CASSSPRTGTYEQYF	TGTGCCAGCAGCTCCCCCAGGACAGGGACCTACGAGCAGTACTTC
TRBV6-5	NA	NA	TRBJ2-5	CASLQGWGETQYF	TGTGCCAGCCTACAGGGTTGGGGGGAGACCCAGTACTTC
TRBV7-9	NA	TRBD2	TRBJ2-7	CASSYFSGRADEQYF	TGTGCCAGCAGCTACTTTAGCGGGAGGGCCGACGAGCAGTACTTC
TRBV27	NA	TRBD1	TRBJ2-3	CTSSFGQGADTQYF	TGTACCAGCAGTTTCGGACAGGGGGCAGATACGCAGTATTTT
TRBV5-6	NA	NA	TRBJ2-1	CASSLGFPNEQFF	TGTGCCAGCAGCTTGGGATTCCCCAATGAGCAGTTCTTC
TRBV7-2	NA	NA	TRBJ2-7	CASSLAPGLFTYEQYF	TGTGCCAGCAGCTTGGCCCCGGGGCTTTTTACCTACGAGCAGTACTTC
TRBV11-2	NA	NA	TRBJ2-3	CASSWGYGYSDTQYF	TGTGCCAGCAGCTGGGGGTATGGGTACTCAGATACGCAGTATTTT
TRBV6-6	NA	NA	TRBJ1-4	CASTPFISGEKLFF	TGTGCCAGCACTCCCTTTATTAGCGGTGAAAAACTGTTTTTT
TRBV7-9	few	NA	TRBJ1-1	CAIYFRDEAFF	TGTGCCATCTACTTCAGGGATGAAGCTTTCTTT
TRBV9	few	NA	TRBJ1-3	CASSATTGNTIYF	TGTGCCAGCAGCGCGACAACTGGAAACACCATATATTTT
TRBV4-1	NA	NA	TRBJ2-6	CASSQDKLATWGANVLTF	TGCGCCAGCAGCCAAGATAAACTGGCCACGTGGGGGGCCAACGTCCTGACTTTC
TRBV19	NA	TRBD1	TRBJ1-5	CASSIDDRDFQPQHF	TGTGCCAGTAGTATAGACGACAGGGATTTCCAGCCCCAGCATTTT
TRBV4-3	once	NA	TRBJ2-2	CASSQGSGVGELFF	TGCGCCAGCAGCCAAGGCTCAGGGGTCGGGGAGCTGTTTTTT
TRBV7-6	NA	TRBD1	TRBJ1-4	CASSRDREGVGEKLFF	TGTGCCAGCAGCAGGGACAGGGAGGGCGTAGGTGAAAAACTGTTTTTT
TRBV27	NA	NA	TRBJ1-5	CASSFSGRSNQPQHF	TGTGCCAGCAGTTTTTCAGGACGGAGCAATCAGCCCCAGCATTTT
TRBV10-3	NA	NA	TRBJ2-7	CAISESDGEQYF	TGTGCCATCAGTGAGTCGGATGGGGAGCAGTACTTC
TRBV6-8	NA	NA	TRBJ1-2	CASSNQAGASVVGYTF	TGTGCCAGCAGTAACCAAGCAGGGGCCTCGGTGGTTGGCTACACCTTC
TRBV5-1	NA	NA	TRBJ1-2	CASSLVNTGLGGYTF	TGCGCCAGCAGCTTGGTTAACACAGGTCTGGGAGGCTACACCTTC
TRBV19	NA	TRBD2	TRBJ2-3	CASNPAGIADTQYF	TGTGCCAGTAACCCAGCGGGGATTGCAGATACGCAGTATTTT
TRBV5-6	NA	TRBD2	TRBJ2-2	CASSWGGSWGTGELFF	TGTGCCAGCAGCTGGGGCGGGAGCTGGGGCACCGGGGAGCTGTTTTTT
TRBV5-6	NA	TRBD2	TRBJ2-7	CASSWGRQGLAVAEQYF	TGTGCCAGCAGCTGGGGGCGACAGGGACTAGCAGTAGCCGAGCAGTACTTC
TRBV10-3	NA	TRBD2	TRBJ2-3	CAISETSGGTSTDTQYF	TGTGCCATCAGTGAGACTAGCGGGGGGACTAGCACAGATACGCAGTATTTT
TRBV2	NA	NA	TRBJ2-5	CASSRFPGPQETQYF	TGTGCCAGCAGTAGATTTCCGGGACCACAAGAGACCCAGTACTTC
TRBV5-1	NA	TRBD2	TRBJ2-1	CASSLGLADRVHGNEQFF	TGCGCCAGCAGCTTGGGTCTAGCGGATAGAGTTCACGGCAATGAGCAGTTCTTC
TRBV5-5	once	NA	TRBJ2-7	CASSLHWAASYEQYF	TGTGCCAGCAGCCTGCATTGGGCAGCCTCCTACGAGCAGTACTTC
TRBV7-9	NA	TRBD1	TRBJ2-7	CASSPTGQHEQYF	TGTGCCAGCAGCCCAACGGGACAGCACGAGCAGTACTTC
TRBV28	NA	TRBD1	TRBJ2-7	CASSIQGSAYEQYF	TGTGCCAGCAGCATACAGGGGTCTGCCTACGAGCAGTACTTC
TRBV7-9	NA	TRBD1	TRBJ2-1	CASSIGTGDGFF	TGTGCCAGCAGCATCGGCACAGGGGATGGGTTCTTC
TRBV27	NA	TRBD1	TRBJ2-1	CASSLSYRQGMGNEQFF	TGTGCCAGCAGTTTATCTTATAGACAGGGGATGGGCAATGAGCAGTTCTTC
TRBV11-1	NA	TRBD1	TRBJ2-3	CASSLLSGQGTDTQYF	TGTGCCAGCAGCTTATTGAGTGGACAGGGCACAGATACGCAGTATTTT
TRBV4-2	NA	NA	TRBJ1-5	CASSQLGDQPQHF	TGTGCCAGCAGCCAATTGGGGGACCAGCCCCAGCATTTT
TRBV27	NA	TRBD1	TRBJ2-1	CASSGQGRTYNEQFF	TGTGCCAGCAGTGGACAGGGGCGAACCTACAATGAGCAGTTCTTC